The present T cell receptor (beta chain) was sequenced within a study of cytomegalovirus exposure and HLA in healthy donors. General observations from the study: A later analysis linked a missense DCLRE1C variant to TCR beta V- and J-gene trimming. The study recorded about 150 TCR beta chains that were cytomegalovirus-associated. With high specificity and sensitivity, the classifier reportedly diagnosed cytomegalovirus status.

Use of 60 Vbeta and 13 Jbeta primers characterized the PCR. TCRdb's table, derived via immunoSEQ multiplex PCR, lists solely in-frame clones and lacks some. Counted here are about 190,000 clones, roughly four fifths occurring once; the ten biggest clones make up approximately 2%. About this clone: Its matching antigen is unknown.

Material for sequencing was PBMCs. This receptor was taken from a man aged 18 to 35 in good health and CMV-seronegative.

The DNA of the CDR3 is TGTGCCAGCAGCCCCCGGGGGGGCGCCACAGATACGCAGTATTTT. This encodes CASSPRGGATDTQYF. The chain employs TRBV7-2 and TRBJ2-3; 8 positions match TRBD2. CDR1 and CDR2 from the germline V gene are SGHTA and FQGNSA. CDR3 length: 15 residues. J gave up 2 bases and V 5 bases, and 6 bases lay outside the gene matches.